These 6 T cell receptor beta chains were sequenced from one sample in a study of blood T cell repertoires in COVID-19. Profiled with immunoSEQ multiplex PCR; TCRdb holds only in-frame clones, not every one. Of approximately 50,000 clones listed, approximately 84% are singletons. The sequencing sample was made of peripheral blood. These receptors all come from a man aged 70-80 years with active COVID-19.

This rearrangement joins TRBV21-1 to TRBJ1-1. TRBV21-1 is flagged as a pseudogene. This CDR3 contains 13 residues. Here the CDR3 reads CASSKVMNTEAFF. DNA for the CDR3: TGTGCCAGCAGCAAAGTAATGAACACTGAAGCTTTCTTT.

The gene calls are TRBV28 and TRBJ2-5; TRBD2 might be the D (5 bases). The CDR3 consists of 14 residues. With 2 bases removed from V and 5 bases from J, the gap between germline ends came to 12 bases. The germline gives CDR1 MDHEN, CDR2 SYDVKM. CDR3: CASSLENSGETQYF. The CDR3 DNA reads as TGTGCCAGCAGTTTAGAGAATTCGGGGGAGACCCAGTACTTC.

The rearrangement links TRBV3-1 (or the pseudogene TRBV3-2) to TRBJ2-2, with D perhaps matching TRBD2 (5 bases). The V gene lost 4 bases and the J gene lost 1 base, with 13 bases spanning the gap. Germline V gene lookup returns CDR1 LGHDT and CDR2 YNNKEL (reference sequence). The CDR3 is 16 amino acids. CDR3 sequence reads: CASSLKDWWNTGELFF. The CDR3 DNA follows: TGTGCCAGCAGCCTGAAGGACTGGTGGAACACCGGGGAGCTGTTTTTT.

The V call is TRBV5-1, the J call TRBJ2-7; 9 bases are a match to TRBD1. Looked up from germline, CDR1 is SGHRS and CDR2 is YFSETQ. With V trimmed by 4 bases and J by 5 bases, 7 bases remained unmatched. The length of the CDR3 is 14 residues. CDR3 nucleotides: TGCGCCAGCAGCCTAAGGACAGGGGCGGACGAGCAGTACTTC. This sequence encodes CASSLRTGADEQYF. Complete variable domain (other parts from reference TRBV5-1 and TRBJ2-7): KAGVTQTPRYLIKTRGQQVTLSCSPISGHRSVSWYQQTPGQGLQFLFEYFSETQRNKGNFPGRFSGRQFSNSRSEMNVSTLELGDSALYLCASSLRTGADEQYFGPGTRLTVT.

The chain uses TRBV10-3 and TRBJ2-5, with a weak D call TRBD2 (6 bases). Germline V gives CDR1 ENHRY, CDR2 SYGVKD. Trimming removed 8 bases at V and 7 bases at J, with 14 bases between. The CDR3 contains 12 residues. CDR3 residues: CAIAGPGGTQYF. The CDR3 DNA is TGTGCCATCGCGGGGCCAGGAGGGACCCAGTACTTC.

This chain uses TRBV7-2 with TRBJ1-5, with a weak D call TRBD1 (5 bases). Germline V gene sequence: CDR1 SGHTA, CDR2 FQGNSA. V was shortened by 3 bases and J by 2 bases, with 8 bases between the two germline ends. The CDR3 sequence is 14 residues long. CDR3 in amino acids: CASSLGGGNQPQHF. In DNA, the CDR3 is TGTGCCAGCAGCTTGGGGGGGGGCAATCAGCCCCAGCATTTT.